These T cell receptor beta chains were read from a single sample in a study of cytomegalovirus exposure and HLA in healthy donors. Here immunoSEQ multiplex PCR was the method, and the copy in TCRdb shows in-frame clones only, minus some. This table holds under 200,000 clones, about two thirds found once. The sequencing input was PBMCs. These receptors were collected from a woman younger than 30 in good health and CMV-seropositive. CDR3s include the opening cysteine and the closing phenylalanine or tryptophan. Fields, in order: clone size, J gene, V gene, D gene, CDR3 DNA, CDR3 protein. D genes are given only for firm matches. A row's size may be missing; if present it is once, few, many or a size class.

>-|TRBJ2-7|TRBV28|TRBD1
TGTGCCAGCAGTCCCAGGACAGGGGGCTTTGGCGAGCAGTACTTC
CASSPRTGGFGEQYF
>few|TRBJ1-4|TRBV6-5|TRBD1
TGTGCCAGCACCTCGGGACAGCAGTCCGAAAAACTGTTTTTT
CASTSGQQSEKLFF
>-|TRBJ1-4|TRBV11-2|TRBD1
TGTGCCAGCGGAACAGGGGCGATTAATGAAAAACTGTTTTTT
CASGTGAINEKLFF
>-|TRBJ2-5|TRBV14|TRBD2
TGTGCCAGCAGCCTTACTAGCGGGAGTTGGGAGACCCAGTACTTC
CASSLTSGSWETQYF
>once|TRBJ2-5|TRBV4-2|TRBD2
TGTGCCAGCAGCCAACGGGGACTAGCGACTTGGGAGACCCAGTACTTC
CASSQRGLATWETQYF
>-|TRBJ2-1|TRBV11-2|TRBD2
TGTGCCAGCAACCCTGGGTTTCTAGCGGGAGATCCTGCTTACAATGAGCAGTTCTTC
CASNPGFLAGDPAYNEQFF
>-|TRBJ2-5|TRBV29-1|-
TGCAGCGTTGAATTGGGAGGAGAGACCCAGTACTTC
CSVELGGETQYF
>few|TRBJ2-1|TRBV30|-
TGCGTCATTAGTAGTTCCTACAATGAGCAGTTCTTC
CVISSSYNEQFF
>-|TRBJ2-7|TRBV28|TRBD1
TGTGCCAGCAGTTTATGGGGGACAGGGTACTCCTACGAGCAGTACTTC
CASSLWGTGYSYEQYF
>-|TRBJ1-3|TRBV18|-
TGTGCCAGCTCACCAGGGGGCTCCGGAAACACCATATATTTT
CASSPGGSGNTIYF
>-|TRBJ1-1|TRBV6-1|-
TGTGCCAGCATCCTTTACCGCAGTAACACTGAAGCTTTCTTT
CASILYRSNTEAFF
>few|TRBJ2-7|TRBV5-1|TRBD2
TGCGCCAGTAAGACTAGCGGGAGGGCGGGCGAGCAGTACTTC
CASKTSGRAGEQYF
>-|TRBJ2-1|TRBV7-2|-
TGTGCCAGCAGCTTATCAGGTGTTGTACGAGCTTACAATGAGCAGTTCTTC
CASSLSGVVRAYNEQFF
>-|TRBJ1-6|TRBV18|TRBD1
TGTGCCAGCTCACCACCAGGACAGGGCTCACCCCTCCACTTT
CASSPPGQGSPLHF
>-|TRBJ1-1|TRBV19|-
TGTGCCAGTAGTCCTGGGACACAGAACACTGAAGCTTTCTTT
CASSPGTQNTEAFF
>-|TRBJ2-3|TRBV4-2|-
TGTGCCAGCACCATACAGGGAAAAACAGATACGCAGTATTTT
CASTIQGKTDTQYF
>few|TRBJ2-2|TRBV2|-
TGTGCCAGCAGTCTCGGTGGGGCTAGTGACACCGGGGAGCTGTTTTTT
CASSLGGASDTGELFF
>-|TRBJ2-1|TRBV11-2|-
TGTGCCAGCAGCGCGAACTTGGGACACCTCAATGAGCAGTTCTTC
CASSANLGHLNEQFF
>-|TRBJ2-1|TRBV30|TRBD2
TGTGCCTGGAGTATAACTAGCGGCCCCTACAATGAGCAGTTCTTC
CAWSITSGPYNEQFF
>-|TRBJ2-3|TRBV15|-
TGTGCCACCAGCAGTGCCGGGGAGGTCAGACCACCAGATACGCAGTATTTT
CATSSAGEVRPPDTQYF
>-|TRBJ1-2|TRBV27|TRBD1
TGTGCCAGCAGATCGACAGGGGTGGATGGCTACACCTTC
CASRSTGVDGYTF
>-|TRBJ2-1|TRBV5-1|TRBD2
TGCGCCAGCAGCCCGGGACTAGGGCTTGATGAGCAGTTCTTC
CASSPGLGLDEQFF
>-|TRBJ1-1|TRBV6-1|-
TGTGCCAGCAGATTAGACCAGCGCACTGAAGCTTTCTTT
CASRLDQRTEAFF
>-|TRBJ2-3|TRBV10-3|TRBD2
TGTGCCATCAGTGAGAGACTAGCGGGAGTAAGATCCACAGATACGCAGTATTTT
CAISERLAGVRSTDTQYF
>-|TRBJ1-2|TRBV27|-
TGTGCCAGCAGTCTGGAGGGAAACTATGGCTACACCTTC
CASSLEGNYGYTF
>-|TRBJ2-1|TRBV18|-
TGTGCCAGCTCACCACCGCGGGGTGGTGGCCACAATGAGCAGTTCTTC
CASSPPRGGGHNEQFF
>-|TRBJ1-1|TRBV12-5|-
TGTGCTAGTGGGGGAGAGACTCGAGCTGAAGCTTTCTTT
CASGGETRAEAFF
>few|TRBJ2-7|TRBV6-5|TRBD1
TGTGCCAGCAGTCTTCACAGGGGCGACTACGAGCAGTACTTC
CASSLHRGDYEQYF
>-|TRBJ1-5|TRBV28|-
TGTGCCAGCAGTTTATCAGGGGCGTTCAATCAGCCCCAGCATTTT
CASSLSGAFNQPQHF
>-|TRBJ2-7|TRBV30|TRBD2
TGTGCCTGGGCCGGGACTAGCGGCGGGCACGAGCAGTACTTC
CAWAGTSGGHEQYF
>-|TRBJ2-1|TRBV29-1|TRBD2
TGCAGCGTTGAAGGACGACTAGCGGGAGTAAGAAATGAGCAGTTCTTC
CSVEGRLAGVRNEQFF
>-|TRBJ1-2|TRBV7-2|TRBD1
TGTGCCAGCAGCTTAGGCCCGAACCAGGGGGCGGACGGCTACACCTTC
CASSLGPNQGADGYTF